This TCR beta chain was profiled in a study of Ad26.COV2.S vaccination and SARS-CoV-2 variants. The study, taken as a whole, reports: People who got the vaccine or the placebo had similar non-spike TCR breadth.

As for this clone: The antigen is unknown.

The treatment here: some 20 received Ad26.COV2.S at low or high dose, single or two shots; about 5 received placebo; per-sample allocation not given. Following the first vaccine or placebo injection, samples were taken on day 63. The assay was immunoSEQ multiplex PCR, and TCRdb's table has in-frame clones only and misses some. The sample includes 200,000 to 250,000 clones, 88% seen only once; the top ten take about 10%. The CDR3 contains 13 residues. Trimming took off 5 bases at V and 12 bases at J, with 19 bases between the two ends. CDR1 is MDHEN and CDR2 is SYDVKM in the germline V gene. The chain recombines TRBV28 with TRBJ1-1; D is perhaps TRBD1 (6 bases). The TCR was taken from a person between 18 and 60 years old who received the Ad26.COV2.S COVID-19 vaccine or a placebo. The material was peripheral blood, obtained in a trial of Ad26.COV2.S vaccine versus placebo. CDR3 residues: CASSILSRDTTFF. For the CDR3, the DNA is TGTGCCAGCAGTATCTTGTCCCGGGACACTACTTTCTTT.